These 24 T cell receptor beta chains came from one sample sequenced in a study of T cells in Graves' hyperthyroidism and ophthalmopathy. Amplified TCR beta CDR3 regions derived from RNA transcripts. First-round RT-PCR of the TCR CDR3 relied on the HTBI primer set. TCRdb reanalysed the multiplex PCR reads using MiXCR and keeps one entry per CDR3 protein. Among hundreds of thousands of distinct CDR3 sequences listed, 15% to 20% were seen once. The specimen sequenced was blood. Source of these receptors: a woman aged 45-59 years with Graves' hyperthyroidism that later progressed to Graves' ophthalmopathy.

This clonotype turned up a few times. The rearrangement joins TRBV3-1 to TRBJ2-5; D is uncertain. In germline, CDR1 is LGHDT, CDR2 YNNKEL (reference sequence). The CDR3 runs 11 residues. V was shortened by 1 base and J by 10 bases, with 7 bases between the two germline ends. CDR3 in DNA: TGTGCCAGCAGCCAAGCCTGGGACCAGTACTTC. Protein: CASSQAWDQYF.

This chain uses TRBV18 with TRBJ2-3; TRBD2 agrees at 8 bases. The length of the CDR3 is 16 residues. J was trimmed by 5 bases and V by 6 bases; bases with no gene match: 13. The germline V gene has CDR1 KGHSH and CDR2 LQKENI. CDR3 nucleotide sequence: TGTGCCAGCTCGCTGTCGGGGGGGACCCTTCGAGATACGCAGTATTTT. Translation gives CASSLSGGTLRDTQYF.

This sequence joins TRBV7-9 and TRBJ2-3, with a weak D call TRBD2 (6 bases). The CDR3 loop spans 16 amino acids. Germline CDR1 is SEHNR and CDR2 is FQNEAQ (reference sequence). Deletions cut 1 base from V and 7 bases from J, with 18 bases between. The CDR3 DNA sequence: TGTGCCAGCAGCTTAGTTCCGGGGAGGCGGACAAATACGCAGTATTTT. As protein: CASSLVPGRRTNTQYF.

This clonotype appeared many times. The CDR3 is CASSQGLTGLSNYGYTF. The DNA for the CDR3 is TGTGCCAGCAGCCAAGGTCTTACCGGGCTCTCTAACTATGGCTACACCTTC. The rearrangement joins TRBV3-1 to TRBJ1-2; D uncertain. This CDR3 is 17 amino acids long. With 1 base removed from V and 0 bases from J, the gap between germline ends came to 15 bases. Germline-derived CDR1 and CDR2 are LGHDT and YNNKEL (reference sequence).

The genes are TRBV6-5 and TRBJ2-1; 12 bases are a match to TRBD2. The CDR3 totals 18 residues. Germline V gene sequence: CDR1 MNHEY, CDR2 SVGAGI. V lost 2 bases to trimming and J lost 3 bases; unmatched junction nucleotides: 8. CDR3 bases: TGTGCCAGCAGTTACGCACGACTAGCGGGAGCCCTCTACAATGAGCAGTTCTTC. Its protein product is CASSYARLAGALYNEQFF.

This clonotype was observed many times. This chain uses TRBV20-1 with TRBJ2-1; unclear D gene. The CDR3 contains 13 residues. V was pared by 0 bases and J by 6 bases, with 9 bases between. Looked up from germline, CDR1 is DFQATT and CDR2 is SNEGSKA (reference sequence). Here the CDR3 reads CSAREGMSNEQFF. The CDR3 bases are TGCAGTGCTAGAGAAGGCATGAGCAATGAGCAGTTCTTC.

The CDR3 region has the DNA TGTGCCAGTAGTGATGCAGGGGGCGTGCCTCGAGAGACCCAGTACTTC. It specifies CASSDAGGVPRETQYF. V usage is TRBV19 and J usage is TRBJ2-5; 8 bases are shared with TRBD1. Germline V gene lookup returns CDR1 LNHDA and CDR2 SQIVND (reference sequence). V shed 5 bases, J shed 4 bases, and the junction held 12 bases outside the gene matches. The CDR3 runs to 16 residues.

The table lists this clonotype with a few counts. The V call is TRBV9, the J call TRBJ1-1; D gene ambiguous. Germline loops: CDR1 SGDLS, CDR2 YYNGEE. Trimming shortened V by 0 bases and J by 4 bases, and 10 bases separated the two germline ends. The CDR3 loop spans 14 amino acids. The CDR3 region is CASSVAGIGTEAFF. CDR3 in DNA: TGTGCCAGCAGCGTAGCCGGGATCGGCACTGAAGCTTTCTTT.

The chain joins TRBV15 to TRBJ2-5; D is perhaps TRBD1 or TRBD2 (5 bases each). V was shortened by 1 base and J by 3 bases, with 9 bases between the two germline ends. Germline-derived CDR1 and CDR2 are LNHNV and YYDKDF (reference sequence). CDR3 length equals 14 residues. CDR3 DNA sequence: TGTGCCACCAGCAGAGGAGGGGACGAAGAGACCCAGTACTTC. As protein: CATSRGGDEETQYF.

There are a few counts of this clonotype. The chain uses TRBV6-1 and TRBJ2-6; 7 bases fit TRBD1. Germline V gene data show CDR1 as MNHNS and CDR2 as SASEGT. The CDR3 contains 20 residues. The V gene end was trimmed by 5 bases and the J gene end by 0 bases; junction bases not matched to a gene: 16. CDR3 DNA: TGTGCCAGCAGTAAACAGGGGTCGGGGAGCCCAAGCTCTGGGGCCAACGTCCTGACTTTC. Encoded protein: CASSKQGSGSPSSGANVLTF.

This clonotype was counted at least ten times. The chain recombines TRBV20-1 with TRBJ1-2; D is uncertain. CDR3 length: 13 amino acids. V lost 6 bases and J 5 bases, leaving 16 bases between the germline ends. Germline CDR1 DFQATT, CDR2 SNEGSKA (reference sequence). The CDR3 nucleotides read TGCAGTGCCAATGCCCCTATAGGGTATGGCTACACCTTC. Translated, it gives CSANAPIGYGYTF.

This clonotype was counted a few times. The chain employs TRBV3-1 and TRBJ1-2, with D uncertain. Trimming took 1 base from V and 1 from J, leaving 7 bases between them. The V gene's germline CDR1 is LGHDT and CDR2 YNNKEL (reference sequence). The CDR3 has 14 amino acids. Here the CDR3 reads CASSQGTVNYGYTF. In DNA form, the CDR3 reads TGTGCCAGCAGCCAAGGGACGGTTAACTATGGCTACACCTTC.

The sample holds many counts of this clonotype. The chain joins TRBV11-2 to TRBJ2-1, with D tentatively TRBD1 or TRBD2 (6 bases each). Germline CDR1 is SGHAT and CDR2 is FQNNGV. V dropped 6 bases and J dropped 4 bases, with 16 bases sitting between them. The CDR3 is made up of 15 amino acids. This chain's CDR3 is CASRTYRGPYNEQFF. The CDR3, as DNA: TGTGCCAGCAGGACATATCGGGGGCCTTACAATGAGCAGTTCTTC.

The rearrangement uses TRBV2 and TRBJ1-3; D call uncertain. V dropped 1 base and J dropped 0 bases, with 7 bases sitting between them. The CDR3 spans 15 residues. Germline V lookup: CDR1 SNHLY, CDR2 FYNNEI. The CDR3 nucleotides read TGTGCCAGCAGTGAAGGAGCTGGCTCTGGAAACACCATATATTTT. Translation: CASSEGAGSGNTIYF.

This clonotype was observed at least ten times. This chain links TRBV11-3 with TRBJ1-1, with 10 bases identical to TRBD1. The CDR3 length is 16 residues. Losses at the gene ends were 5 bases for V and 4 bases for J; bases not matched to a gene: 10. CDR1 SGHNT and CDR2 YENEEA come from the germline V gene. This CDR3 is CASSDRTGGKGTEAFF. The CDR3 coding sequence is TGTGCCAGCAGCGACCGGACAGGGGGTAAGGGCACTGAAGCTTTCTTT.

This clonotype was seen at least ten times. CDR3 DNA sequence: TGCGCCAGCAGCTTGCGAGGGGAAACTGGCTACACCTTC. Translation gives CASSLRGETGYTF. The chain links TRBV5-1 to TRBJ1-2, with a possible D match to TRBD1 (5 bases). Trimming took off 1 base at V and 7 bases at J, with 11 bases between the two ends. Germline V lookup: CDR1 SGHRS, CDR2 YFSETQ. CDR3 length equals 13 residues.

The rearrangement joins TRBV12-3 or TRBV12-4 to TRBJ2-1, with D possibly called TRBD1 or TRBD2 (5 bases each). Trimming stripped 7 bases from V and 4 bases from J, with 17 bases between. The CDR3 has 15 residues. The CDR3 sequence is CASKPIGATYNEQFF. CDR3 DNA sequence: TGTGCCAGCAAACCGATCGGGGCAACATACAATGAGCAGTTCTTC.

V and J are TRBV12-3 or TRBV12-4 and TRBJ1-2, with D maybe TRBD1 (5 bases). The CDR3 totals 15 residues. V shed 5 bases and J shed 6 bases, with 19 bases lying between them. The CDR3 DNA follows: TGTGCCAGCAGTGTGGGGCCTGGGAATATTCATGGCTACACCTTC. Encoded protein: CASSVGPGNIHGYTF.

This clonotype was observed a few times. The chain carries TRBV6-1 and TRBJ1-1, with a weak D call TRBD1 (5 bases). Trimming shortened V by 8 bases and J by 7 bases, and 20 bases separated the two germline ends. Looked up from germline, CDR1 is MNHNS and CDR2 is SASEGT. The CDR3 contains 14 residues. The CDR3 reads CASGGAGGILEAFF. Here the CDR3 DNA reads TGTGCCAGCGGCGGGGCGGGAGGGATTCTTGAAGCTTTCTTT.

As to this clonotype: Mismatch with germline at one junction end may stem from a read error. The rearrangement uses TRBV5-1 and TRBJ2-3; the match to TRBD2 covers 13 bases. From germline, CDR1 is SGHRS and CDR2 YFSETQ. CDR3 length equals 16 residues. This CDR3 is CASSPGTSGDTDTQYF. The CDR3 DNA reads as TGTGCCAGCAGCCCAGGGACTAGCGGGGACACAGATACGCAGTATTTT.

A word on this clonotype: The junction departs from the called germline gene at one end, perhaps through a read error. The V gene is TRBV5-1, the J gene TRBJ1-5, with D possibly being TRBD1 (5 bases). The length of the CDR3 is 14 residues. From germline, CDR1 is SGHRS and CDR2 YFSETQ. CDR3 in DNA: TGCACCAGCAGGGAGGACACTAACAATCAGCCCCAGCATTTT. It codes for CTSREDTNNQPQHF.

V usage is TRBV20-1 and J usage is TRBJ1-1, with a weak D call TRBD1 (6 bases). This CDR3 region has 11 residues. Per germline, CDR1 DFQATT and CDR2 SNEGSKA (reference sequence). CDR3 in amino acids: CLGVRGTEAFF. Here the CDR3 DNA reads TGCCTAGGGGTGAGGGGGACTGAAGCTTTCTTT.

In its sample, this clonotype was seen many times. This chain uses TRBV29-1 with TRBJ2-7, with D uncertain. Deletions cut 1 base from V and 3 bases from J, with 13 bases between. CDR3 length: 14 residues. Per germline, CDR1 SQVTM and CDR2 ANQGSEA. The CDR3 loop reads CSVEVGSEVYEQYF. The CDR3 DNA is TGCAGCGTTGAAGTCGGCAGCGAGGTCTACGAGCAGTACTTC.

With regard to this clonotype: A much larger clone sits a single nucleotide away, making a read error possible. The CDR3 nucleotides are TGCGCCAGCAGCTTGGAAAGCGGGGGGTGTTCGACAGATACGCAGTATTTT. It yields the protein CASSLESGGCSTDTQYF. V and J are TRBV5-1 and TRBJ2-3; 9 positions match TRBD2. Per germline, CDR1 SGHRS and CDR2 YFSETQ. There are 17 residues in the CDR3. V lost 0 bases and J lost 3; bases outside the gene matches: 8.